Given below is one TCR beta chain in context. This sample was included in a study of T cells in narcolepsy. Trimming took 0 bases from V and 7 from J; bases not matched to a gene: 4. Germline CDR1 and CDR2: SGDLS and YYNGEE. The CDR3 is 15 amino acids. Repertoires were generated with immunoSEQ multiplex PCR, while TCRdb's copy carries only in-frame clones and drops some. Of some 15,000 clones listed, approximately 77% are singletons. The receptor comes from a human donor with narcolepsy. This chain joins TRBV9 and TRBJ2-1, with TRBD2 identical over 10 bases. Sequenced material: CD45RA- memory CD8+ T cells from PBMCs. CDR3 DNA: TGTGCCAGCAGCGTAGGCCCGGGACTAGCGAATGAGCAGTTCTTC. Amino acids: CASSVGPGLANEQFF. Variable domain in full (rest from reference TRBV9 and TRBJ2-1): DSGVTQTPKHLITATGQRVTLRCSPRSGDLSVYWYQQSLDQGLQFLIQYYNGEERAKGNILERFSAQQFPDLHSELNLSSLELGDSALYFCASSVGPGLANEQFFGPGTRLTVL.